The next 6 T cell receptor beta chains were all read from a single sample in a study of blood T cell repertoires in COVID-19. Repertoires were generated with immunoSEQ multiplex PCR, while TCRdb's copy carries only in-frame clones and drops some. The sample consists of 130,000 or so clones, over 70% of them appearing once. The specimen was peripheral blood. These receptors originate from an elderly man with acute or convalescent COVID-19.

The chain carries TRBV5-6 and TRBJ2-7, with TRBD1 as a possible D gene (5 bases). V was cut by 2 bases and J by 2 bases, with 11 bases left in between. This CDR3 is built from 14 residues. Germline V lookup: CDR1 SGHDT, CDR2 YYEEEE. CDR3 residues: CASSFTGATYEQYF. The CDR3 DNA reads TGTGCCAGCAGCTTCACAGGAGCAACCTACGAGCAGTACTTC.

This rearrangement joins TRBV18 to TRBJ2-1; 7 bases are a match to TRBD1. The CDR3 is made up of 14 amino acids. Trimming cost V 4 bases and J 7 bases; bases outside gene matches: 7. The germline gives CDR1 KGHSH, CDR2 LQKENI. CDR3 in DNA: TGTGCCAGCTCACAGGGGGCGCTGGGTAATGAGCAGTTCTTC. Its translation: CASSQGALGNEQFF.

The chain has TRBV28 and TRBJ2-3; 12 bases line up with TRBD2. V shed 6 bases, J shed 5 bases, and the junction held 12 bases outside the gene matches. CDR1 is MDHEN and CDR2 is SYDVKM in the germline V gene. CDR3 size: 17 residues. CDR3 region: CASSQRLAGVQGDTQYF. The CDR3 bases are TGTGCCAGCAGCCAAAGACTAGCGGGGGTTCAAGGAGATACGCAGTATTTT. The variable domain in full, with the rest retrieved from reference TRBV28 and TRBJ2-3, is DVKVTQSSRYLVKRTGEKVFLECVQDMDHENMFWYRQDPGLGLRLIYFSYDVKMKEKGDIPEGYSVSREKKERFSLILESASTNQTSMYLCASSQRLAGVQGDTQYFGPGTRLTVL.

V gene TRBV6-2 or TRBV6-3 combines with J gene TRBJ2-1; the match to TRBD2 covers 8 bases. In germline, CDR1 is MNHEY, CDR2 SVGEGT. The CDR3 loop spans 14 amino acids. The V segment lost 4 bases and the J segment 9 bases; nucleotides outside the gene matches: 8. The CDR3 DNA reads as TGTGCCAGCAGTTCCGGGGGGGGTACAGGTGAGCAGTTCTTC. Translating gives CASSSGGGTGEQFF.

The chain carries TRBV3-1 (or the pseudogene TRBV3-2) and TRBJ1-3; D remains unclear. Germline loops: CDR1 LGHDT, CDR2 YNNKEL (reference sequence). The CDR3 has 15 amino acids. Deletions cut 1 base from V and 0 bases from J, with 7 bases between. CDR3 bases: TGTGCCAGCAGCCAAGTAAGGAGCTCTGGAAACACCATATATTTT. Translated, it gives CASSQVRSSGNTIYF.

The chain employs TRBV11-3 and TRBJ1-6; D gene ambiguous. The CDR3 is made up of 16 amino acids. Looked up from germline, CDR1 is SGHNT and CDR2 is YENEEA. Deletions cut 5 bases from V and 2 bases from J, with 13 bases between. CDR3: CASSPRVPTYNSPLHF. The CDR3 coding sequence is TGTGCCAGCAGCCCCCGAGTACCCACCTATAATTCACCCCTCCACTTT.